This T cell receptor beta chain was sequenced for a study of blood T cells in healthy people across ages. With respect to this clonotype: Its antigen is currently unknown.

CDR1 and CDR2 from the germline V gene are SGHRS and YFSETQ. Deletions cut 1 base from V and 0 bases from J, with 7 bases between. This CDR3 spans 14 amino acids. Findings and caveats of the study: While age rose, TCR beta diversity per million T cells dropped in a roughly linear way. Investigators treated diversity estimates from one million T cells as underestimates.

Alongside a J-beta primer mix, a sample-barcoded 5' primer served in a second PCR lasting about 7 to 12 cycles. Each of the cDNA molecules was tagged by a template-switch adaptor with 12 random nucleotides. TCRdb reprocessed the 5' RACE reads with MiXCR, giving one entry per CDR3 protein. The table records about 400,000 distinct CDR3 sequences, about 55% of them present only once. Isolated per sample were at least 7 million PBMCs. The chain combines TRBV5-1 with TRBJ1-1; D is unresolved. Specimen: blood. This sequence was found in a man in his 60s in good health. The CDR3 DNA sequence: TGCGCCAGCAGCTTGACTCCACTGAACACTGAAGCTTTCTTT. It translates to CASSLTPLNTEAFF. Filled out from reference TRBV5-1 and TRBJ1-1, the complete variable domain reads KAGVTQTPRYLIKTRGQQVTLSCSPISGHRSVSWYQQTPGQGLQFLFEYFSETQRNKGNFPGRFSGRQFSNSRSEMNVSTLELGDSALYLCASSLTPLNTEAFFGQGTRLTVV.